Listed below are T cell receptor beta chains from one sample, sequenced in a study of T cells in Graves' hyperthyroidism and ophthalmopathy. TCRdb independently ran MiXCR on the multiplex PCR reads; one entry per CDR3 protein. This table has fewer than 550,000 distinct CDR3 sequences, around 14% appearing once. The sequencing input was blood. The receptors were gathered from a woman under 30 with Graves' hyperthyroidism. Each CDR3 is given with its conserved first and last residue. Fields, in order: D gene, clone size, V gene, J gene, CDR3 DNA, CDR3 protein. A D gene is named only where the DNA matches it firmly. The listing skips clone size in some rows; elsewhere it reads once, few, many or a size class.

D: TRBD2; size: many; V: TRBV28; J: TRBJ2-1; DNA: TGTGCCAGCATTCCTAGCGGGAGGTGGAATGAGCAGTTCTTC; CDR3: CASIPSGRWNEQFF
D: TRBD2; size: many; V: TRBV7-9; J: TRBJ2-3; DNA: TGTGCCAGCAGCGCCAGACTAGCGGGGGGGCGTGATACGCAGTATTTT; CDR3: CASSARLAGGRDTQYF
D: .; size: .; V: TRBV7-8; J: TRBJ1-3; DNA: TGTGCCAGCAGCCCCACGGGCTCTGGAAACGCCATATATTTT; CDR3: CASSPTGSGNAIYF
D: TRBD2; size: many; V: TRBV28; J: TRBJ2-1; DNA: TGTGCCAGCAGTCCGCCTTGGGGGGGCAATGAGCAGTTCTTC; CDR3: CASSPPWGGNEQFF
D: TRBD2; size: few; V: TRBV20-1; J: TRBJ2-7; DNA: TGCAGTGCCAATAGCGGGAGGAGGCCCTACGAGCAGTACTTC; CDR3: CSANSGRRPYEQYF
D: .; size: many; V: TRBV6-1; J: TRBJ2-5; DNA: TGTGCCAGCAGTGCGGGACACCAAGAGACCCAGTACTTC; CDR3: CASSAGHQETQYF
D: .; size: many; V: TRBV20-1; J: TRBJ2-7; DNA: TGCAGTGCTAGTTGGGTTCACTCCTACGAGCAGTACTTC; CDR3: CSASWVHSYEQYF
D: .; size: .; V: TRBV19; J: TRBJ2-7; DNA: TGTGCCAGTAGCCCCGGGATCACCTACGAGCAGTACTTC; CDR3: CASSPGITYEQYF
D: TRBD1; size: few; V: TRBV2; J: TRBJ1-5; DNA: TGTGCCAGCACTGAGGACAGGGCACAGCCCCAGCATTTT; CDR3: CASTEDRAQPQHF
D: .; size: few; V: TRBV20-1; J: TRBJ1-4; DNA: TGCAGTGCTATGGTCCCCCCTAATGAAAAACTGTTTTTT; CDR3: CSAMVPPNEKLFF
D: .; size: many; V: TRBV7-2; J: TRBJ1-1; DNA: TGTGCCAGCAGCTTAGTCGTCCCGAACACTGAAGCTTTCTTT; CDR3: CASSLVVPNTEAFF
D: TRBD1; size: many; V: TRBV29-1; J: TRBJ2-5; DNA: TGCAGCGTTGAATGGGATACAGGGGACGGAGAGACCCAGTACTTC; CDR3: CSVEWDTGDGETQYF
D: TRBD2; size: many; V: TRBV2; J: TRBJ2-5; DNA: TGTGCCAGCAGTGGAAGGCTAGCGGGACGAGAGACCCAGTACTTC; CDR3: CASSGRLAGRETQYF
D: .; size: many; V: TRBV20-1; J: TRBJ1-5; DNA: TGCAGTGCTAGAGACCCCCGGGGACGTCAGCCCCAGCATTTT; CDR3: CSARDPRGRQPQHF
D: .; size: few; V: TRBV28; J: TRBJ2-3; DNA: TGTGCCAGCAGTTTTGCAAAGGGTGTCGCTGGGGAAGATACGCAGTATTTT; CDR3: CASSFAKGVAGEDTQYF
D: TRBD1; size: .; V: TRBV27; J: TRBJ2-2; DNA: TGTGCCAGCAACTTAAGACAGGGGAAAGGGGAGCTGTTTTTT; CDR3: CASNLRQGKGELFF
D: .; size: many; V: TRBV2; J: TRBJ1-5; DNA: TGTGCCAGCAGTGACCAGACGAGGGTAGCGCCCCAGCATTTT; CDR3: CASSDQTRVAPQHF
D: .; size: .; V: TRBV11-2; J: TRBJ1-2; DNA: TGTGCCAGCAGCTCACTCAGGGGATCTAACTATGGCTACACCTTC; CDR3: CASSSLRGSNYGYTF
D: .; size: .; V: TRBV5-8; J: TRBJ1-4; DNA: TGTGCCAGCAGCCAGGGGCAGGGGTTTTCTAATGAAAAACTGTTTTTT; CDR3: CASSQGQGFSNEKLFF
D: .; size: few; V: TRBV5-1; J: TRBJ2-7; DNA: TGCGCCAGCAGCTTGACAGGTCCGGGAGAGCAGTACTTC; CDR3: CASSLTGPGEQYF
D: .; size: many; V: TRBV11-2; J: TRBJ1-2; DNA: TGTGCCAGCAGCCCCACGTCCTTGGCCTATGGCTACACCTTC; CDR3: CASSPTSLAYGYTF
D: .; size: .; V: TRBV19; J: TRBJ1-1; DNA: TGTGCCAGTAGCTCTCGGAGGGGGGCGTCTACTGAAGCTTTCTTT; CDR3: CASSSRRGASTEAFF
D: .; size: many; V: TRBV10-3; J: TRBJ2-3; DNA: TGTGCCATCAGTGAGTACGGGGCATCCACAGATACGCAGTATTTT; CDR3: CAISEYGASTDTQYF
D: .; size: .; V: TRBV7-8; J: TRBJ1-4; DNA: TGTGCCAGCAGCTTTCTTTCAGGGAGCCAAAATGAAAAACTGTTTTTT; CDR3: CASSFLSGSQNEKLFF
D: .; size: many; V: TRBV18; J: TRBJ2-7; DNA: TGTGCCAGCTCACCCGCAGGGAATTCCTACGAGCAGTACTTC; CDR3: CASSPAGNSYEQYF
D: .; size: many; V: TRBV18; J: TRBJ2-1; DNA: TGTGCCAGCTCACCACTTCCCCGGGGTTACTACAATGAGCAGTTCTTC; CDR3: CASSPLPRGYYNEQFF
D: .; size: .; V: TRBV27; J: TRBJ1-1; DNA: TGTGCCAGCAGTTTCTTTGGGACAAGGGGCACTGAAGCTTTCTTT; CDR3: CASSFFGTRGTEAFF
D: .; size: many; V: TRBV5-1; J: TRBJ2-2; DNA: TGCGCCAGCAGCGGTTTAGATTCGAACACCGGGGAGCTGTTTTTT; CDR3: CASSGLDSNTGELFF
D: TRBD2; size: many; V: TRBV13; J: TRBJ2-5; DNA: TGTGCCAGCAGCTCAGCGGGGAGGCGGGAGACCCAGTACTTC; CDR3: CASSSAGRRETQYF
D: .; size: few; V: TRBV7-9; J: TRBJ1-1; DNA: TGTGCCAGCAGCTTAGTTAGGCCCGACACTGAAGCTTTCTTT; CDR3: CASSLVRPDTEAFF
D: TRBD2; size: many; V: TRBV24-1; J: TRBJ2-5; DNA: TGTGCCACAGCGCCCGGACTAGCGGGGGGCCAAGAGACCCAGTACTTC; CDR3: CATAPGLAGGQETQYF
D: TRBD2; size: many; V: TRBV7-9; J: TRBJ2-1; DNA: TGTGCCAGCAGCTTCATGACTAGCGGGATATATGAGCAGTTCTTC; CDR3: CASSFMTSGIYEQFF
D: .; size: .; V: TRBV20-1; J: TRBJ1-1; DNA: TGCAGTGGCTACGGGGCCCCCCGGGGTGCTTTCTTT; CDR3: CSGYGAPRGAFF
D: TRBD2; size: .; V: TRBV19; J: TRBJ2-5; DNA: TGTGCCAGTAGTACCACCGCGGGGACTAGTAACCAGTACTTC; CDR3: CASSTTAGTSNQYF
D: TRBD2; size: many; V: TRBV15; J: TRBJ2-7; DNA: TGTGCCACCAGAGCCATCGGGTGGGGGGGAATTTACGAGCAGTACTTC; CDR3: CATRAIGWGGIYEQYF